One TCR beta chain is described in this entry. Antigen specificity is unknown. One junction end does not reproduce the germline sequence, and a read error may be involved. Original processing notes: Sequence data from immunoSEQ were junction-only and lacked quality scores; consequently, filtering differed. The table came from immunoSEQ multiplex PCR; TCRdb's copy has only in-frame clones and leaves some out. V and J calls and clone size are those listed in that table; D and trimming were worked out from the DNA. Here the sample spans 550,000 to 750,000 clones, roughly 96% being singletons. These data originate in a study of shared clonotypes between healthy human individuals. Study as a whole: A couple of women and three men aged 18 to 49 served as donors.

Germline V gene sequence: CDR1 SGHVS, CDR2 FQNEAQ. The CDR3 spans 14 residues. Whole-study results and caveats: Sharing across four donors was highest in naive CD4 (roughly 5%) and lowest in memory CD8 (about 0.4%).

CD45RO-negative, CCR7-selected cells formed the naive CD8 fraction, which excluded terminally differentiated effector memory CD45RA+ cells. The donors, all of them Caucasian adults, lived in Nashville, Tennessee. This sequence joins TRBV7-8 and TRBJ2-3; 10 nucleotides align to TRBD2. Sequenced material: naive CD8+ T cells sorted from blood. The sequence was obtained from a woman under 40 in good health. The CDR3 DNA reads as TGTGCCAGCAGCCTAGCGGGAGTGGGAGATACGCAGTATTTT. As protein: CASSLAGVGDTQYF.